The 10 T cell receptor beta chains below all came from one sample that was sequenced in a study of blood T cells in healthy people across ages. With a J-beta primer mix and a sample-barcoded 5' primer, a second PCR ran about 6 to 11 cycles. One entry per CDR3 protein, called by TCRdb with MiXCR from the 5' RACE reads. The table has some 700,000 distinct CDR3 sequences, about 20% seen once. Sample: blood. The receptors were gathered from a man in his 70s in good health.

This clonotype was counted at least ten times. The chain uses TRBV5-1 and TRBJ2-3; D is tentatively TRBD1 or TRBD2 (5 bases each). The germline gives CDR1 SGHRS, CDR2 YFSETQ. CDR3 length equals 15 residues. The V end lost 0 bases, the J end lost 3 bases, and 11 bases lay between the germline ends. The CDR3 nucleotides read TGCGCCAGCAGCTTGGGAGGGCAGGGAACAGATACGCAGTATTTT. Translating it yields CASSLGGQGTDTQYF.

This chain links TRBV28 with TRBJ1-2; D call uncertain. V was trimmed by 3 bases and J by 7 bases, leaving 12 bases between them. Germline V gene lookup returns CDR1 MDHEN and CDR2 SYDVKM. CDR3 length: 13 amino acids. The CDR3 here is CASSFFDRIGYTF. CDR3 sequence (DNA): TGTGCCAGCAGTTTCTTTGACCGGATTGGCTACACCTTC.

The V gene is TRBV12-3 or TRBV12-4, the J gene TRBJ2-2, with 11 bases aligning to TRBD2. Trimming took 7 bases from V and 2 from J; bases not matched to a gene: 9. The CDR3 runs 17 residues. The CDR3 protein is CASKGASGGTNTGELFF. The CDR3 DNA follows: TGTGCCAGCAAAGGGGCTAGCGGGGGGACCAACACCGGGGAGCTGTTTTTT.

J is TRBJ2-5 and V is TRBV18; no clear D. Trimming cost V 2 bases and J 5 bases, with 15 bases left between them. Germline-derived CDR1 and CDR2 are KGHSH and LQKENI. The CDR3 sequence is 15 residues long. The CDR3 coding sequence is TGTGCCAGCTCACCAATCGGGCAGGAAGGGGAGACCCAGTACTTC. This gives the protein CASSPIGQEGETQYF. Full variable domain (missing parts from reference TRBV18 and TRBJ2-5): NAGVMQNPRHLVRRRGQEARLRCSPMKGHSHVYWYRQLPEEGLKFMVYLQKENIIDESGMPKERFSAEFPKEGPSILRIQQVVRGDSAAYFCASSPIGQEGETQYFGPGTRLLVL.

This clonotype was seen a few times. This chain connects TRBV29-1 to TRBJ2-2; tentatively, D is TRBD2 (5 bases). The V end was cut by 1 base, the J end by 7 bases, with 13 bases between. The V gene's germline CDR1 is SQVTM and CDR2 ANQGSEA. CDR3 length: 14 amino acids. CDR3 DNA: TGCAGCGTTGAAGCCCGGGGTGGGTACGGGGAGCTGTTTTTT. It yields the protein CSVEARGGYGELFF.

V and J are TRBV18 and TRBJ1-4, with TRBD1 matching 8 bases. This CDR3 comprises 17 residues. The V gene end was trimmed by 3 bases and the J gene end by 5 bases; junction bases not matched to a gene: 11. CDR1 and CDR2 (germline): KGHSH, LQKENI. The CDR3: CASSPVRGPNLNEKLFF. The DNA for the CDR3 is TGTGCCAGCTCACCGGTCAGGGGGCCCAACCTAAATGAAAAACTGTTTTTT.

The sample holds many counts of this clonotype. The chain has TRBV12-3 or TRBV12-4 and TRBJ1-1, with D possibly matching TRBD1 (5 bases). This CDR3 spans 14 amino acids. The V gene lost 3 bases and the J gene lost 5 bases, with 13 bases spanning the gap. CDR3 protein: CASSFHGEGTEAFF. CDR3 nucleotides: TGTGCCAGCAGTTTTCATGGGGAGGGGACTGAAGCTTTCTTT.

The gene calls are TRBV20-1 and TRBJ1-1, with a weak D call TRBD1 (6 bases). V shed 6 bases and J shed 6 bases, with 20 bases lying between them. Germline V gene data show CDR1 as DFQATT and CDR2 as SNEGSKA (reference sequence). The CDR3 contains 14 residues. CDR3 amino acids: CSAIPLQGPSEAFF. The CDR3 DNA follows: TGCAGTGCCATCCCATTACAGGGACCCTCTGAAGCTTTCTTT.

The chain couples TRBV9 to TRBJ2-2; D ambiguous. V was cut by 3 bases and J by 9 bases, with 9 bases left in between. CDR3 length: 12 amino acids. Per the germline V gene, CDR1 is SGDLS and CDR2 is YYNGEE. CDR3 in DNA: TGTGCCAGCAGCGCCCCTCGGAGGGAGCTGTTTTTT. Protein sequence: CASSAPRRELFF.

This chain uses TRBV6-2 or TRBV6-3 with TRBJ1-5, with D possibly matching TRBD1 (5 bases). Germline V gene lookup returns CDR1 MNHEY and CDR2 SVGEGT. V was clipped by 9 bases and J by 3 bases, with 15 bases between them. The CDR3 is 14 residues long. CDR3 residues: CASRWGLVNQPQHF. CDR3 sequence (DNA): TGTGCCAGTCGCTGGGGGTTGGTCAATCAGCCCCAGCATTTT.